This TCR beta chain was identified in a study of blood T cell repertoires in COVID-19. Study context: The samples span acute and convalescent COVID-19 from the United States, Italy and Spain.

This clone was found once. The method was immunoSEQ multiplex PCR; TCRdb's version includes in-frame clones alone and lacks a portion of them. Among under 150,000 clones listed, 90% were seen once. Germline loops: CDR1 LGHDT, CDR2 YNNKEL (reference sequence). This CDR3 is 13 amino acids long. The V and J ends lost 4 bases and 1 base respectively, with 6 bases between them. This chain links TRBV3-1 (or the pseudogene TRBV3-2) with TRBJ2-3; D unresolved. The sample consisted of peripheral blood. This clonotype was obtained from a human donor with active COVID-19. The donor label of this sample is uncertain. In DNA form, the CDR3 reads TGTGCCAGCAGCCTTCTAGGCACAGATACGCAGTATTTT. Protein: CASSLLGTDTQYF.